A single sample gave rise to the 5 T cell receptor beta chains below, sequenced in a study of regulatory T cells in long-lasting Graves disease (dated by TCRdb to the early 2020s). The meaning of the sample's time point label: newly diagnosed GD, antithyroid drugs for less than 3 months. For both TCR sequencing and RNA sequencing, RNA was extracted from PBMCs using TRIzol. The receptor library was made with multiplex PCR. Sequencing was performed on an Illumina HiSeq 4000. iRepertoire HTBI primers and Arm-PCR amplification of CDR3 regions were used to construct TCR beta libraries. The public reads were reanalyzed by TCRdb: fastp trimming at Q25, MiXCR alignment, in-frame beta chains only. When rows share a CDR3 protein, they turn into one entry using the most common DNA and genes. The sample has about 220,000 distinct CDR3 sequences on record, around 17% of them singletons. The ten largest account for around 20% of the sample.

Here the sequenced sample was peripheral blood mononuclear cells (PBMCs), taken at new diagnosis, from a patient treated with antithyroid drugs. The receptors here all came from a female donor with Graves disease.

This clonotype has at least ten counts. The rearrangement joins TRBV5-1 to TRBJ2-5; the D call may be TRBD1 or TRBD2 (5 bases each). The CDR3 has 15 residues. V lost 4 bases and J lost 5, with 18 bases in between. Germline CDR1 is SGHRS and CDR2 is YFSETQ. CDR3 in DNA: TGCGCCAGCAGCCACGGGACGGCTGCTAGGGAGACCCAGTACTTC. This gives the protein CASSHGTAARETQYF.

This clonotype was observed many times. This sequence joins TRBV6-2 or TRBV6-3 and TRBJ2-7; D gene uncertain. The ends were cut back, 3 bases at V and 2 bases at J, with 14 bases in the middle. In germline, CDR1 is MNHEY, CDR2 SVGEGT. The CDR3 contains 15 residues. CDR3 nucleotide sequence: TGTGCCAGCAGTTATGTGAGAATCCTGCCCTACGAGCAGTACTTC. It codes for CASSYVRILPYEQYF.

In this sample, this clonotype turned up many times. This chain connects TRBV20-1 to TRBJ2-4, with TRBD1 as a possible D gene (6 bases). The CDR3 sequence is 15 residues long. Trimming left V 4 bases short and J 0 bases short, with 13 bases between. Germline V lookup: CDR1 DFQATT, CDR2 SNEGSKA (reference sequence). The CDR3 nucleotides read TGCAGTGCTACCGGGACATCTCTAGCCAAAAACATTCAGTACTTC. It translates to CSATGTSLAKNIQYF.

This clonotype was observed at least ten times. The genes are TRBV6-1 and TRBJ1-4; D gene uncertain. Germline values: CDR1 MNHNS, CDR2 SASEGT. V lost 8 bases, J lost 3 bases, and 10 bases lay in between. The CDR3 is 13 amino acids. Written as DNA, the CDR3 is TGTGCCAGCGGAGGGTCAGCTAATGAAAAACTGTTTTTT. It is translated as CASGGSANEKLFF.

Comment on this clonotype: One junction end does not reproduce the germline sequence, and a read error may be involved. V gene TRBV11-3 combines with J gene TRBJ2-7; possible D gene TRBD2, 5 bases. Germline V gene data show CDR1 as SGHNT and CDR2 as YENEEA. The CDR3 has 11 residues. The CDR3 here is CASSLAGWLIF. In DNA, the CDR3 is TGTGCCAGCAGCTTAGCGGGATGGCTGATCTTC.